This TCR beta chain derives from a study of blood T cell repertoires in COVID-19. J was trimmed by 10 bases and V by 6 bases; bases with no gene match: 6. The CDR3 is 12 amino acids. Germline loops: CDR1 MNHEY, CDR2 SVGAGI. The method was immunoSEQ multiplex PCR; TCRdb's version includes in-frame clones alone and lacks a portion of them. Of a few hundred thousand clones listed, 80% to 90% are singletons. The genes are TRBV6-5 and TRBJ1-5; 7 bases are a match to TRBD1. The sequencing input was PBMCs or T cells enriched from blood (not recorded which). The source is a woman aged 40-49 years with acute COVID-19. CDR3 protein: CASRETGRPQHF. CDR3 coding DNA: TGTGCCAGCAGAGAGACAGGGAGACCCCAGCATTTT.